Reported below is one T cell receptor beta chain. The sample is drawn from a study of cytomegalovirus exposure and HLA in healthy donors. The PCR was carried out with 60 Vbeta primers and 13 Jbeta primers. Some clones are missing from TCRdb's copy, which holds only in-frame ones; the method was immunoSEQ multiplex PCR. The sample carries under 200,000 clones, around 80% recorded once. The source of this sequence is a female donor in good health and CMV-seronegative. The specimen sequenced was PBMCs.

For the CDR3, the DNA is TGTGCCAGCAGCGGGAGGGGTGGGGGTCTTACAGATACGCAGTATTTT. It encodes CASSGRGGGLTDTQYF. The rearrangement joins TRBV5-4 to TRBJ2-3; 7 nucleotides align to TRBD2. The CDR3 extends over 16 amino acids. V was pared by 4 bases and J by 3 bases, with 11 bases of the junction left unmatched. The germline CDR1 and CDR2 sequences are SGHNT and YYREEE (reference sequence).